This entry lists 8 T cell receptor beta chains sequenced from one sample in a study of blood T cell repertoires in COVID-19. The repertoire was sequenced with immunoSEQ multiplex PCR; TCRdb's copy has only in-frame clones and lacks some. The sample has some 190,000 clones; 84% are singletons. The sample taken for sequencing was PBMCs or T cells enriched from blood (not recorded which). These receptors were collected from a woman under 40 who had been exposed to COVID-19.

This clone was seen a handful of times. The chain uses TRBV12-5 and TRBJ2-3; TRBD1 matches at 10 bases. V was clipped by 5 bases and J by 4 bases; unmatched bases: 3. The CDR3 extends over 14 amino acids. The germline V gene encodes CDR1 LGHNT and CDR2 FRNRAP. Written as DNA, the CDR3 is TGTGCTAGTGGTACGACAGGGGGCTCAGATACGCAGTATTTT. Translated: CASGTTGGSDTQYF.

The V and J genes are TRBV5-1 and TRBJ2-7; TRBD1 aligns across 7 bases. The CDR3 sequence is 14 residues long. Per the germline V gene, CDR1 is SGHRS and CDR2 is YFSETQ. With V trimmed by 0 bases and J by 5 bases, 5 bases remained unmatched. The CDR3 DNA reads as TGCGCCAGCAGCTTGGGAGGGGACAGCCACGAGCAGTACTTC. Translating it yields CASSLGGDSHEQYF.

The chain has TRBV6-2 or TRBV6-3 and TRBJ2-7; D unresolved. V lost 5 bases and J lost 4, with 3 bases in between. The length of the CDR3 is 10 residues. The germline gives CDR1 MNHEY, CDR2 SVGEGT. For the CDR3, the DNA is TGTGCCAGCAGTCGGTACGAGCAGTACTTC. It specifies CASSRYEQYF.

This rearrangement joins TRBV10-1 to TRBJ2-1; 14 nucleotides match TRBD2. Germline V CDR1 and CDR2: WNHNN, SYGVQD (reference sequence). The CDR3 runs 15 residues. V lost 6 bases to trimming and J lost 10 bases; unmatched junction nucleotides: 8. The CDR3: CASSTTSGGAEEQFF. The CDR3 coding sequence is TGCGCCAGCAGCACGACTAGCGGGGGGGCAGAGGAGCAGTTCTTC.

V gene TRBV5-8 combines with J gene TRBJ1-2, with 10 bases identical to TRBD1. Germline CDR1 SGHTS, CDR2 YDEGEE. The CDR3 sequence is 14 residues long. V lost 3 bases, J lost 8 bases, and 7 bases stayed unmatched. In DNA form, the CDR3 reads TGTGCCAGCAGCTCCCGGGACAGGGGATGGGGCTACACCTTC. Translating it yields CASSSRDRGWGYTF.

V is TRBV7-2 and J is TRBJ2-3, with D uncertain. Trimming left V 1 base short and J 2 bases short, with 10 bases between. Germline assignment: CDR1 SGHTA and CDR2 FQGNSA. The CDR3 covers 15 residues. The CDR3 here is CASSLVRPSTDTQYF. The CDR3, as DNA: TGTGCCAGCAGCTTAGTTCGTCCTTCCACAGATACGCAGTATTTT.

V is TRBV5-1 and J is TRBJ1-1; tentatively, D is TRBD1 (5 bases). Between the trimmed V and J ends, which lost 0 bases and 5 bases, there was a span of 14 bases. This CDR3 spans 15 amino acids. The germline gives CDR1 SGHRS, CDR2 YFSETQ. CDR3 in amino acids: CASSLEGRQGTEAFF. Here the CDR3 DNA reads TGCGCCAGCAGCTTGGAAGGCCGTCAGGGAACTGAAGCTTTCTTT.

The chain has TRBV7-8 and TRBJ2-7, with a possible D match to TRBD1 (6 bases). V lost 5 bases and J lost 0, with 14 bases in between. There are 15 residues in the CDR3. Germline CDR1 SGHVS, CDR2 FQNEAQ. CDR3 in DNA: TGTGCCAGCAGCGGGAGTGGGGGCAGCTCCTACGAGCAGTACTTC. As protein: CASSGSGGSSYEQYF. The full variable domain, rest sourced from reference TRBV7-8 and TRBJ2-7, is GAGVSQSPRYKVAKRGQDVALRCDPISGHVSLFWYQQALGQGPEFLTYFQNEAQLDKSGLPSDRFFAERPEGSVSTLKIQRTQQEDSAVYLCASSGSGGSSYEQYFGPGTRLTVT.